This entry lists 28 T cell receptor beta chains sequenced from one sample in a study of shared clonotypes between healthy human individuals. The assay was immunoSEQ multiplex PCR, and TCRdb's table has in-frame clones only and misses some. The table records about a million clones, 60% to 80% of them present only once. The sequenced sample consisted of memory CD4+ T cells sorted from blood. Described subset: CD45RA-negative fraction. The origin of the receptors is a man aged 18 to 29 in good health.

The chain uses TRBV18 and TRBJ2-2; 7 bases fit TRBD1. Per germline, CDR1 KGHSH and CDR2 LQKENI. CDR3 length: 15 residues. Germline trimming cut 5 bases from V and 2 bases from J; bases unmatched to any gene: 5. In DNA, the CDR3 is TGTGCCAGCTCAGGCCGGGACAGCAACACCGGGGAGCTGTTTTTT. Encoded protein: CASSGRDSNTGELFF.

In its sample, this clone was seen many times. The gene calls are TRBV7-9 and TRBJ2-1; 12 nucleotides agree with TRBD2. V shed 0 bases and J 5 bases; nucleotides not matched to a gene: 5. Germline V gene sequence: CDR1 SEHNR, CDR2 FQNEAQ (reference sequence). The CDR3 runs to 17 residues. CDR3 sequence: CASSLATSGGSNNEQFF. CDR3 DNA: TGTGCCAGCAGCTTAGCGACTAGCGGGGGTAGCAACAATGAGCAGTTCTTC. Together with reference TRBV7-9 and TRBJ2-1, the CDR3 gives the full variable domain: DTGVSQNPRHKITKRGQNVTFRCDPISEHNRLYWYRQTLGQGPEFLTYFQNEAQLEKSRLLSDRFSAERPKGSFSTLEIQRTEQGDSAMYLCASSLATSGGSNNEQFFGPGTRLTVL.

The chain couples TRBV19 to TRBJ1-5; D gene ambiguous. Germline CDR1 reads LNHDA; CDR2 reads SQIVND (reference sequence). The V end was cut by 0 bases, the J end by 0 bases, with 6 bases between. This CDR3 region has 15 residues. The CDR3 sequence: CASSIDMGSNQPQHF. DNA for the CDR3: TGTGCCAGTAGTATAGATATGGGTAGCAATCAGCCCCAGCATTTT.

This clone was observed at least ten times. The gene calls are TRBV27 and TRBJ2-2; D is uncertain. The CDR3 consists of 15 residues. Germline V gene lookup returns CDR1 MNHEY and CDR2 SMNVEV (reference sequence). The germline V and J ends were trimmed by 1 base and 2 bases, with 8 bases remaining between them. As DNA, the CDR3 is TGTGCCAGCAGTTTATTTGGAGCTAACACCGGGGAGCTGTTTTTT. Translated, it gives CASSLFGANTGELFF.

The chain recombines TRBV4-1 with TRBJ2-4, with D perhaps matching TRBD2 (5 bases). Trimming removed 0 bases at V and 2 bases at J, with 11 bases between. CDR1 is MGHRA, CDR2 YSYEKL, per germline. The CDR3 covers 16 residues. This CDR3 is CASSQDRESTKNIQYF. The CDR3 bases are TGCGCCAGCAGCCAAGATAGGGAGTCGACCAAAAACATTCAGTACTTC.

V and J are TRBV18 and TRBJ1-1; D ambiguous. The CDR3 is 16 residues long. The germline CDR1 and CDR2 sequences are KGHSH and LQKENI. The V and J ends lost 0 bases and 6 bases respectively, with 17 bases between them. The CDR3 sequence is CASSPPTGMVGAEAFF. CDR3 nucleotides: TGTGCCAGCTCACCACCAACGGGGATGGTGGGCGCTGAAGCTTTCTTT.

The rearrangement links TRBV6-1 to TRBJ2-7, with TRBD1 identical over 10 bases. V gave up 4 bases and J gave up 9 bases; unmatched junction bases: 9. CDR1 MNHNS and CDR2 SASEGT come from the germline V gene. The CDR3 length is 14 residues. The CDR3 here is CASSVKTGGVAQYF. The CDR3 DNA is TGTGCCAGCAGTGTAAAGACAGGGGGCGTGGCGCAGTACTTC.

V gene TRBV4-1 combines with J gene TRBJ1-2; 9 nucleotides align to TRBD1. V lost 0 bases and J lost 8; bases outside the gene matches: 7. The germline V gene encodes CDR1 MGHRA and CDR2 YSYEKL. This CDR3 has 15 amino acids. This CDR3 is CASSQDRDRERGYTF. Written as DNA, the CDR3 is TGCGCCAGCAGCCAAGACCGGGACAGGGAGAGGGGCTACACCTTC.

CDR3 amino acids: CASSPVGGVLSNYGYTF. The CDR3 coding sequence is TGCGCCAGCAGCCCCGTAGGGGGGGTTCTTTCTAACTATGGCTACACCTTC. The gene calls are TRBV5-1 and TRBJ1-2; tentatively, D is TRBD1 (6 bases). The germline V gene encodes CDR1 SGHRS and CDR2 YFSETQ. The CDR3 loop spans 17 amino acids. Trimming shortened V by 4 bases and J by 0 bases, and 19 bases separated the two germline ends.

As to this clone: Compared with germline, one end of the junction differs, possibly owing to a read error. The CDR3 DNA is TGTGCCAGCAGCTTAGATCTGGGGGACAGGGACCGCCCGATCTTC. As protein: CASSLDLGDRDRPIF. The chain joins TRBV11-2 to TRBJ1-2, with 9 bases lining up with TRBD1. This CDR3 region has 15 residues. CDR1 is SGHAT, CDR2 FQNNGV, per germline.

As to this clone: Additional DNA sequences in this sample encode the identical CDR3. The chain employs TRBV2 and TRBJ1-2, with D perhaps matching TRBD1 (5 bases). Between the trimmed V and J ends, which lost 4 bases and 8 bases, there was a span of 11 bases. Germline V gives CDR1 SNHLY, CDR2 FYNNEI. This CDR3 contains 12 residues. CDR3 bases: TGTGCCAGCAGTGCGAGGGGATCCGGCTACACCTTC. It encodes CASSARGSGYTF. Combining the CDR3 with reference TRBV2 and TRBJ1-2 gives the whole variable domain EPEVTQTPSHQVTQMGQEVILRCVPISNHLYFYWYRQILGQKVEFLVSFYNNEISEKSEIFDDQFSVERPDGSNFTLKIRSTKLEDSAMYFCASSARGSGYTFGSGTRLTVV.

This chain connects TRBV6-1 to TRBJ2-3, with 12 positions matching TRBD2. J gave up 0 bases and V 4 bases, and 5 bases lay outside the gene matches. The CDR3 spans 17 residues. CDR1 is MNHNS, CDR2 SASEGT, per germline. The CDR3 DNA sequence: TGTGCCAGCAGTGCCCGGACTAGCGGGGTTAGCACAGATACGCAGTATTTT. It specifies CASSARTSGVSTDTQYF.

In nucleotides, the CDR3 is TGCGCCAGCAGAAACGGACAGCCCCAAGAGACCCAGTACTTC. Translated: CASRNGQPQETQYF. The V and J genes are TRBV5-1 and TRBJ2-5; maybe TRBD1 (6 bases). V was clipped by 5 bases and J by 1 base, with 12 bases between them. CDR3 length equals 14 residues. Germline V gives CDR1 SGHRS, CDR2 YFSETQ.

This sequence joins TRBV11-2 and TRBJ2-5, with TRBD2 matching 10 bases. The V and J ends lost 2 bases and 5 bases, in that order; junction bases with no gene match: 2. This CDR3 contains 14 residues. CDR1 is SGHAT and CDR2 is FQNNGV in the germline V gene. The CDR3 protein is CASSLLAGVETQYF. In DNA, the CDR3 is TGTGCCAGCAGCTTACTAGCGGGAGTGGAGACCCAGTACTTC.

The chain couples TRBV28 to TRBJ1-5; TRBD1 is a possible D gene (6 bases). The CDR3 runs to 13 residues. Germline CDR1 reads MDHEN; CDR2 reads SYDVKM. Trimming left V 0 bases short and J 6 bases short, with 6 bases between. CDR3: CASSLWGAQPQHF. The CDR3 region has the DNA TGTGCCAGCAGTTTATGGGGGGCTCAGCCCCAGCATTTT.

CDR3 amino acids: CASSVPRGTNEKLFF. The CDR3 region has the DNA TGTGCCAGCAGCGTCCCCAGGGGAACTAATGAAAAACTGTTTTTT. The chain carries TRBV5-8 and TRBJ1-4; a weak D match, TRBD1 (6 bases). Trimming stripped 4 bases from V and 1 base from J, with 11 bases between. Per germline, CDR1 SGHTS and CDR2 YDEGEE. The CDR3 is made up of 15 amino acids.

The rearrangement joins TRBV6-5 to TRBJ1-1; TRBD1 aligns across 12 bases. CDR1 and CDR2 from the germline V gene are MNHEY and SVGAGI. J lost 11 bases, V lost 3 bases, and 7 bases had no gene match. CDR3 length: 14 residues. This chain's CDR3 is CASSYGTGGLGAFF. The CDR3 DNA sequence: TGTGCCAGCAGTTATGGGACAGGGGGCTTGGGGGCTTTCTTT.

In this sample, this clone turned up a few times. This chain connects TRBV28 to TRBJ1-5; possible D gene TRBD1, 5 bases. The V gene's germline CDR1 is MDHEN and CDR2 SYDVKM. Trimming took 6 bases from V and 7 from J, leaving 13 bases between them. The CDR3 consists of 13 residues. Written as DNA, the CDR3 is TGTGCCAGCAGCCAGGGTTCACGACAGCCCCAGCATTTT. This translates into CASSQGSRQPQHF.

This clone was recorded once. The chain combines TRBV10-1 with TRBJ1-4; no clear D gene. The CDR3 contains 14 residues. V was clipped by 0 bases and J by 7 bases, with 9 bases between them. Per germline, CDR1 WNHNN and CDR2 SYGVQD (reference sequence). The CDR3 is CASSESPEGEKLFF. In DNA, the CDR3 is TGCGCCAGCAGTGAGTCGCCCGAAGGTGAAAAACTGTTTTTT.

The chain is built from TRBV18 and TRBJ1-2; 8 bases are a match to TRBD1. Germline-derived CDR1 and CDR2 are KGHSH and LQKENI. The CDR3 spans 15 residues. The V segment lost 3 bases and the J segment 2 bases; nucleotides outside the gene matches: 5. The CDR3 sequence: CASSPGDRINYGYTF. The CDR3 coding sequence is TGTGCCAGCTCACCGGGGGACAGGATAAACTATGGCTACACCTTC.

CDR3 nucleotides: TGTGCCAGCAGCTTAAGGGGACAGGGGAGTAACGAGCAGTACTTC. The encoded protein is CASSLRGQGSNEQYF. The rearrangement links TRBV7-2 to TRBJ2-7; 10 nucleotides line up with TRBD1. Trimming cost V 2 bases and J 5 bases; bases outside gene matches: 6. There are 15 residues in the CDR3. Germline CDR1 SGHTA, CDR2 FQGNSA.

This chain uses TRBV7-9 with TRBJ2-1; 13 bases are shared with TRBD2. The V gene end was trimmed by 3 bases and the J gene end by 10 bases; junction bases not matched to a gene: 15. The germline CDR1 and CDR2 sequences are SEHNR and FQNEAQ (reference sequence). The CDR3 runs 18 residues. Here the CDR3 reads CASSFPSSRLAGGKEQFF. CDR3 sequence (DNA): TGTGCCAGCAGCTTCCCCTCATCCCGACTAGCGGGAGGAAAAGAGCAGTTCTTC.

This sequence joins TRBV10-3 and TRBJ1-1; D not resolved. The CDR3 is made up of 12 amino acids. V lost 10 bases and J 3 bases, leaving 12 bases between the germline ends. Germline loops: CDR1 ENHRY, CDR2 SYGVKD. As DNA, the CDR3 is TGTGCCACCGGCAGGAGGGACACTGAAGCTTTCTTT. Translating gives CATGRRDTEAFF.

At least ten counts were recorded for this clone. This sequence joins TRBV5-1 and TRBJ2-7; TRBD2 agrees at 8 bases. The CDR3 is 19 amino acids. The germline CDR1 and CDR2 sequences are SGHRS and YFSETQ. With V trimmed by 4 bases and J by 0 bases, 18 bases remained unmatched. The CDR3 coding sequence is TGCGCCAGCAGCCCCCAAGGGGCGGGAGGAGCCCAGTCCTCCTACGAGCAGTACTTC. This encodes CASSPQGAGGAQSSYEQYF.

Details on this clone: This may be a read error: a much more frequent sequence differs by one nucleotide. Other DNA sequences in the same sample also yield this CDR3. V and J are TRBV9 and TRBJ1-2; D is perhaps TRBD1 (6 bases). Looked up from germline, CDR1 is SGDLS and CDR2 is YYNGEE. The CDR3 totals 13 residues. V was shortened by 4 bases and J by 2 bases, with 9 bases between the two germline ends. CDR3 coding DNA: TGTGCCAGCAGCCCAACAGGGAACTATGGCTACACCTTC. It specifies CASSPTGNYGYTF.

This chain uses TRBV19 with TRBJ1-4; no definite D call. V was shortened by 7 bases and J by 7 bases, with 13 bases between the two germline ends. The CDR3 is 13 residues long. CDR1 and CDR2 from the germline V gene are LNHDA and SQIVND (reference sequence). CDR3 DNA sequence: TGTGCCAGTACAGGTTTTCAGAGTGAAAAACTGTTTTTT. Translation gives CASTGFQSEKLFF.

The CDR3 sequence is CASSSRASGTTYNEQFF. The CDR3, as DNA: TGTGCCAGCAGCTCGCGGGCTAGCGGGACTACTTACAATGAGCAGTTCTTC. The chain employs TRBV11-1 and TRBJ2-1, with 9 nucleotides matching TRBD2. V was pared by 4 bases and J by 4 bases, with 11 bases of the junction left unmatched. Per germline, CDR1 SGHAT and CDR2 FQDESV (reference sequence). The CDR3 is made up of 17 amino acids.

This clone was counted only a few times. V gene TRBV5-4 combines with J gene TRBJ1-5; no clear D. The CDR3 has 14 amino acids. Trimming shortened V by 2 bases and J by 9 bases, and 15 bases separated the two germline ends. Germline loops: CDR1 SGHNT, CDR2 YYREEE (reference sequence). The CDR3 DNA is TGTGCCAGCAGCTTCGGACCAGCTATGGGGCCCCAGCATTTT. Its protein is CASSFGPAMGPQHF.